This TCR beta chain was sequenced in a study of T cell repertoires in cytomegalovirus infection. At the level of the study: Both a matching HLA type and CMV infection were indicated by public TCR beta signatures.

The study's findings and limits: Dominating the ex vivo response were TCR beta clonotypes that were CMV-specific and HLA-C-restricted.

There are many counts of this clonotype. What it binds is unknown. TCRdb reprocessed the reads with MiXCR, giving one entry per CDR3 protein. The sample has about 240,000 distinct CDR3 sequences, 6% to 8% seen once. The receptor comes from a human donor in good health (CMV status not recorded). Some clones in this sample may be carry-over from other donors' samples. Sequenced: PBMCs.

The DNA for the CDR3 is TGTGCCAGCAGTTACTTCGACCGGGAGAATGAGCAGTTCTTC. It encodes CASSYFDRENEQFF. The chain is built from TRBV6-5 and TRBJ2-1; D may be TRBD2 (6 bases). The CDR3 is 14 residues long. Between the trimmed V and J ends, which lost 1 base and 7 bases, there was a span of 11 bases. CDR1 and CDR2 from the germline V gene are MNHEY and SVGAGI.